Below, 27 T cell receptor beta chains from the same sample are listed, as sequenced in a study of CD8+CD57+ T cells in acquired aplastic anemia. Profiling that covered TCR beta VDJ and CDR3 relied on genomic DNA as its template. TCRdb reanalysed the reads using MiXCR and keeps one entry per CDR3 protein. The sample yields about 130,000 distinct CDR3 sequences, around two fifths seen once. Sequencing was done on a sample of sorted CD4+, CD8+, or CD8+CD57+ T cells (not recorded which) from PBMCs. The receptor source for this set is a human donor in good health, serving as a control.

Of note for this clonotype: At one boundary the junction diverges from the germline segment, which might be a read error. The chain is built from TRBV18 and TRBJ2-5, with D perhaps matching TRBD1 (5 bases). The V gene's germline CDR1 is KGHSH and CDR2 LQKENI. The CDR3 runs to 15 residues. The CDR3 DNA follows: TGTGCCAACTCACACCTGTCCGGCAGGGTGGAGACCCAGTACTTC. Its translation is CANSHLSGRVETQYF.

The gene calls are TRBV29-1 and TRBJ2-7; D is perhaps TRBD2 (6 bases). The CDR3 has 14 residues. Looked up from germline, CDR1 is SQVTM and CDR2 is ANQGSEA. Trimming cost V 1 base and J 4 bases, with 14 bases left between them. CDR3 in amino acids: CSVEAGDTEYEQYF. The CDR3 DNA sequence: TGCAGCGTTGAAGCGGGGGATACGGAGTACGAGCAGTACTTC.

This clonotype was observed at least ten times. CDR3 bases: TGTGCCAGTAGTGTACAGGGGGCGTCGATAGCCAAAAACATTCAGTACTTC. Its translation is CASSVQGASIAKNIQYF. The J gene is TRBJ2-4, the V gene TRBV19; 9 nucleotides agree with TRBD1. This CDR3 comprises 17 residues. CDR1 LNHDA and CDR2 SQIVND come from the germline V gene (reference sequence). The V and J ends lost 5 bases and 0 bases, in that order; junction bases with no gene match: 8. Based on the CDR3 plus reference TRBV19 and TRBJ2-4, the full variable domain is DGGITQSPKYLFRKEGQNVTLSCEQNLNHDAMYWYRQDPGQGLRLIYYSQIVNDFQKGDIAEGYSVSREKKESFPLTVTSAQKNPTAFYLCASSVQGASIAKNIQYFGAGTRLSVL.

This clonotype was seen a handful of times. The V call is TRBV2, the J call TRBJ2-1, with 9 bases that match TRBD1. Germline V gene lookup returns CDR1 SNHLY and CDR2 FYNNEI. This CDR3 is 16 amino acids long. After removal of 6 bases from V and 0 bases from J, the junction contained 6 bases not matched to a gene. The CDR3 protein is CASSPGTGSSYNEQFF. In DNA, the CDR3 is TGTGCCAGCAGCCCCGGGACAGGGAGCTCCTACAATGAGCAGTTCTTC.

This clonotype has just one count. It may be a read error: a sequence one base away is much more abundant. This CDR3 reads CASSYHSSHSEQFF. In DNA, the CDR3 is TGTGCCAGCAGTTACCATTCCAGCCACAGTGAGCAGTTCTTC. J is TRBJ2-1 and V is TRBV6-5; D unclear. CDR3 length: 14 amino acids. V dropped 2 bases and J dropped 9 bases, with 14 bases sitting between them. Germline V gene sequence: CDR1 MNHEY, CDR2 SVGAGI.

This chain links TRBV7-2 with TRBJ2-7; D not certain. The germline CDR1 and CDR2 sequences are SGHTA and FQGNSA. The CDR3 consists of 11 residues. Trimming removed 6 bases at V and 4 bases at J, with 7 bases between. The CDR3 protein is CASSVQYEQYF. As DNA, the CDR3 is TGTGCCAGCAGTGTACAATACGAGCAGTACTTC.

This CDR3 is CASSDWGPTDTQYF. CDR3 DNA sequence: TGTGCCAGCAGTGACTGGGGACCAACAGATACGCAGTATTTT. The chain uses TRBV2 and TRBJ2-3, with D tentatively TRBD1 or TRBD2 (5 bases each). V was trimmed by 3 bases and J by 3 bases, leaving 10 bases between them. The CDR3 runs 14 residues. Germline values: CDR1 SNHLY, CDR2 FYNNEI.

The chain joins TRBV5-4 to TRBJ1-3; D is perhaps TRBD1 (6 bases). Germline assignment: CDR1 SGHNT and CDR2 YYREEE (reference sequence). The CDR3 length is 16 residues. The ends were cut back, 0 bases at V and 0 bases at J, with 10 bases in the middle. CDR3 in DNA: TGTGCCAGCAGCTTGGAAGGGACACCCTCTGGAAACACCATATATTTT. Translation: CASSLEGTPSGNTIYF.

CDR3 residues: CASSEDSPGVYEQYV. The CDR3 nucleotides are TGTGCCAGCAGTGAGGACAGCCCGGGGGTCTACGAGCAGTACGTC. The chain carries TRBV10-3 and TRBJ2-7, with D tentatively TRBD1 or TRBD2 (6 bases each). Germline V lookup: CDR1 ENHRY, CDR2 SYGVKD. The CDR3 length is 15 residues.

The V call is TRBV2, the J call TRBJ2-5; D may match TRBD1 or TRBD2 (5 bases each). In germline, CDR1 is SNHLY, CDR2 FYNNEI. The CDR3 runs 14 residues. Trimming removed 6 bases from V and 5 bases from J, with 16 bases in between. As DNA, the CDR3 is TGTGCCAGCAGGGGGGACGGATTCCGTGAGACCCAGTACTTC. This translates into CASRGDGFRETQYF. The full variable domain, completed using reference TRBV2 and TRBJ2-5, is EPEVTQTPSHQVTQMGQEVILRCVPISNHLYFYWYRQILGQKVEFLVSFYNNEISEKSEIFDDQFSVERPDGSNFTLKIRSTKLEDSAMYFCASRGDGFRETQYFGPGTRLLVL.

V is TRBV20-1 and J is TRBJ2-1; 7 nucleotides match TRBD2. The length of the CDR3 is 14 residues. Losses at the gene ends were 3 bases for V and 7 bases for J; bases not matched to a gene: 9. Germline CDR1 DFQATT, CDR2 SNEGSKA (reference sequence). The CDR3 DNA is TGCAGTGCTAGGACTGCGACTAGCCCGAATGAGCAGTTCTTC. Its translation is CSARTATSPNEQFF.

The V and J genes are TRBV10-3 and TRBJ2-1; TRBD2 matches at 10 bases. The length of the CDR3 is 15 residues. Unmatched junction bases numbered 9, after V lost 5 bases and J lost 8 bases. From germline, CDR1 is ENHRY and CDR2 SYGVKD. The CDR3 loop is CAISLPGLAYHEQFF. The CDR3 coding sequence is TGTGCCATCAGTCTACCGGGACTAGCGTATCATGAGCAGTTCTTC.

This clonotype appeared many times. The chain uses TRBV19 and TRBJ2-7, with D perhaps TRBD2 (6 bases). V lost 6 bases to trimming and J lost 2 bases, with 17 bases between them. The CDR3 contains 15 residues. The germline V gene has CDR1 LNHDA and CDR2 SQIVND (reference sequence). The CDR3 sequence is CASRATGTGAYEQYF. The CDR3 DNA follows: TGTGCCAGTAGGGCAACCGGGACGGGAGCCTACGAGCAGTACTTC. Together with reference TRBV19 and TRBJ2-7, the CDR3 gives the full variable domain: DGGITQSPKYLFRKEGQNVTLSCEQNLNHDAMYWYRQDPGQGLRLIYYSQIVNDFQKGDIAEGYSVSREKKESFPLTVTSAQKNPTAFYLCASRATGTGAYEQYFGPGTRLTVT.

The CDR3 loop is CASSTTGQGNGYTF. CDR3 sequence (DNA): TGTGCCAGTAGTACAACGGGACAGGGAAACGGCTACACCTTC. V usage is TRBV19 and J usage is TRBJ1-2, with 9 bases fitting TRBD1. The CDR3 spans 14 residues. Losses at the gene ends were 4 bases for V and 8 bases for J; bases not matched to a gene: 8. CDR1 and CDR2 from the germline V gene are LNHDA and SQIVND (reference sequence).

The rearrangement links TRBV10-3 to TRBJ1-1; D remains ambiguous. The CDR3 has 13 residues. Germline V gene sequence: CDR1 ENHRY, CDR2 SYGVKD. Trimming took off 0 bases at V and 5 bases at J, with 7 bases between the two ends. The CDR3 coding sequence is TGTGCCATCAGTGAGTCTATGGGAACTGAAGCTTTCTTT. Translated, it gives CAISESMGTEAFF.

This clonotype has just one count. The J gene is TRBJ1-1, the V gene TRBV10-3; the D is unclear. This CDR3 has 14 residues. V was pared by 4 bases and J by 3 bases, with 12 bases between. In germline, CDR1 is ENHRY, CDR2 SYGVKD. CDR3 residues: CAISAGAGDTEAFF. As DNA, the CDR3 is TGTGCCATCAGTGCCGGCGCAGGCGACACTGAAGCTTTCTTT.

This clonotype was counted ten times or more. The chain recombines TRBV24-1 with TRBJ1-1, with D possibly matching TRBD1 (5 bases). V lost 0 bases and J 6 bases, leaving 7 bases between the germline ends. This CDR3 is built from 13 residues. From germline, CDR1 is KGHDR and CDR2 SFDVKD. The CDR3: CATSDLKGSEAFF. The CDR3 bases are TGTGCCACCAGTGATTTGAAGGGGTCTGAAGCTTTCTTT.

Ten or more counts support this clonotype. The rearrangement joins TRBV5-1 to TRBJ1-2; 9 positions match TRBD1. CDR3 length: 15 amino acids. Losses at the gene ends were 4 bases for V and 5 bases for J; bases not matched to a gene: 9. Germline CDR1 and CDR2: SGHRS and YFSETQ. CDR3 DNA: TGCGCCAGCAGCAGGGGGGACAGGGACGAATATGGCTACACCTTC. It encodes CASSRGDRDEYGYTF.

The rearrangement joins TRBV7-2 to TRBJ2-7, with D perhaps matching TRBD2 (6 bases). The CDR3 is made up of 16 amino acids. Trimming shortened V by 5 bases and J by 2 bases, and 19 bases separated the two germline ends. Germline V gene lookup returns CDR1 SGHTA and CDR2 FQGNSA. This CDR3 is CASSRKGGGAAYEQYF. In DNA, the CDR3 is TGTGCCAGCAGCCGGAAGGGAGGCGGGGCGGCCTACGAGCAGTACTTC.

This clonotype was detected ten times or more. The chain couples TRBV19 to TRBJ2-1, with 12 bases matching TRBD2. The germline CDR1 and CDR2 sequences are LNHDA and SQIVND (reference sequence). V was pared by 3 bases and J by 6 bases, with 9 bases of the junction left unmatched. The CDR3 consists of 17 residues. The CDR3 sequence: CASSIASGRAASNEQFF. The CDR3 DNA is TGTGCCAGTAGTATCGCTAGCGGGAGGGCCGCTTCCAATGAGCAGTTCTTC.

This clonotype was detected a few times. V usage is TRBV7-8 and J usage is TRBJ2-7; TRBD1 matches 7 bases. The J segment lost 5 bases and the V segment lost 5 bases, leaving 12 bases of the junction unmatched. CDR1 SGHVS and CDR2 FQNEAQ come from the germline V gene. The CDR3 is made up of 15 amino acids. The CDR3 region has the DNA TGTGCCAGCAGCGGGCGAGCCGGGACAGTAAACGAGCAGTACTTC. It encodes CASSGRAGTVNEQYF. The variable domain in full, with the rest retrieved from reference TRBV7-8 and TRBJ2-7, is GAGVSQSPRYKVAKRGQDVALRCDPISGHVSLFWYQQALGQGPEFLTYFQNEAQLDKSGLPSDRFFAERPEGSVSTLKIQRTQQEDSAVYLCASSGRAGTVNEQYFGPGTRLTVT.

This clonotype showed up just a few times. J is TRBJ1-5 and V is TRBV5-6; TRBD1 aligns across 7 bases. Germline-derived CDR1 and CDR2 are SGHDT and YYEEEE. The junction had 8 bases not matched to a gene; V was cut back by 4 bases and J by 4 bases. The CDR3 runs 15 residues. CDR3 sequence reads: CASSRGQAPNQPQHF. The DNA for the CDR3 is TGTGCCAGCAGCCGTGGACAGGCGCCGAATCAGCCCCAGCATTTT. Based on the CDR3 plus reference TRBV5-6 and TRBJ1-5, the full variable domain is DAGVTQSPTHLIKTRGQQVTLRCSPKSGHDTVSWYQQALGQGPQFIFQYYEEEERQRGNFPDRFSGHQFPNYSSELNVNALLLGDSALYLCASSRGQAPNQPQHFGDGTRLSIL.

This clonotype was observed a single time. A much larger clonotype is one base distant, so this may be a read error. The CDR3 bases are TGTGCCTGGAGCGGGGTCGGGGGCCTTGGTGAGCAGTACTTC. It translates to CAWSGVGGLGEQYF. The V call is TRBV30, the J call TRBJ2-7; D tentatively fits TRBD1 or TRBD2 (6 bases each). Trimming cost V 3 bases and J 7 bases, with 19 bases left between them. The CDR3 length is 14 residues. CDR1 is GTSNPN, CDR2 SVGIG, per germline (reference sequence). Drawing the rest from reference TRBV30 and TRBJ2-7, the complete variable domain is SQTIHQWPATLVQPVGSPLSLECTVEGTSNPNLYWYRQAAGRGLQLLFYSVGIGQISSEVPQNLSASRPQDRQFILSSKKLLLSDSGFYLCAWSGVGGLGEQYFGPGTRLTVT.

This clonotype was seen many times. The gene calls are TRBV10-3 and TRBJ1-1; TRBD1 might be the D (6 bases). Deletions cut 4 bases from V and 0 bases from J, with 9 bases between. Germline CDR1 and CDR2: ENHRY and SYGVKD. CDR3 length equals 14 residues. The CDR3 sequence is CAISGTAMNTEAFF. The CDR3 DNA reads TGTGCCATCAGTGGGACAGCAATGAACACTGAAGCTTTCTTT.

The table lists this clonotype with many counts. The rearrangement uses TRBV20-1 and TRBJ2-5, with no clear D. V was shortened by 2 bases and J by 3 bases, with 10 bases between the two germline ends. The germline gives CDR1 DFQATT, CDR2 SNEGSKA (reference sequence). The CDR3 is made up of 13 amino acids. In DNA form, the CDR3 reads TGCAGTGCTAGATGGTTTGGGGAAGAGACCCAGTACTTC. It specifies CSARWFGEETQYF.

The chain links TRBV18 to TRBJ1-1; no clear D gene. Germline V lookup: CDR1 KGHSH, CDR2 LQKENI. Trimming pared 4 bases from V and 0 bases from J, leaving 12 bases between. The CDR3 sequence is 15 residues long. Here the CDR3 reads CASSRVLAMNTEAFF. CDR3 DNA: TGTGCCAGCTCACGGGTCTTAGCCATGAACACTGAAGCTTTCTTT.

Concerning this clonotype itself: The junction departs from germline at one end; a sequencing error may be responsible. The rearrangement joins TRBV30 to TRBJ2-1; D is perhaps TRBD2 (8 bases). The CDR3 spans 14 residues. Germline V gene sequence: CDR1 GTSNPN, CDR2 SVGIG (reference sequence). The CDR3 is CSWSVREGAREQFF. In DNA, the CDR3 is TGTTCCTGGAGTGTACGGGAGGGGGCACGCGAGCAGTTCTTC.